These 31 T cell receptor beta chains share one sample of origin, sequenced in a study of blood T cell repertoires in COVID-19. The assay was immunoSEQ multiplex PCR, and TCRdb's table has in-frame clones only and misses some. The sample comprises around 150,000 clones, about four fifths of which are singletons, and 8.9% rests with the top ten. Material: peripheral blood. Receptors were obtained from a man younger than 45 with COVID-19, enrolled during active disease.

The chain uses TRBV29-1 and TRBJ2-2; 7 nucleotides agree with TRBD1. J was trimmed by 2 bases and V by 6 bases; bases with no gene match: 6. The CDR3 length is 14 residues. Germline values: CDR1 SQVTM, CDR2 ANQGSEA. Here the CDR3 DNA reads TGCAGCGTAACCGGGACAGTTAACACCGGGGAGCTGTTTTTT. Translation: CSVTGTVNTGELFF.

The chain has TRBV7-2 and TRBJ2-5; no definite D call. Trimming stripped 3 bases from V and 2 bases from J, with 13 bases between. Germline values: CDR1 SGHTA, CDR2 FQGNSA. The CDR3 is made up of 15 amino acids. Here the CDR3 reads CASSFARSLQETQYF. The CDR3 region has the DNA TGTGCCAGCAGCTTTGCACGGAGCCTACAAGAGACCCAGTACTTC.

This chain joins TRBV29-1 and TRBJ2-7, with 8 bases that match TRBD1. J lost 2 bases, V lost 4 bases, and 4 bases had no gene match. The CDR3 has 13 residues. CDR1 and CDR2 from the germline V gene are SQVTM and ANQGSEA. CDR3 DNA: TGCAGCGTTGGGCCGGACAGGGCCTACGAGCAGTACTTC. Translated, it gives CSVGPDRAYEQYF.

The chain couples TRBV3-1 (or the pseudogene TRBV3-2) to TRBJ1-2; D might be TRBD1 (6 bases). This CDR3 region has 13 residues. Trimming took off 4 bases at V and 0 bases at J, with 6 bases between the two ends. From germline, CDR1 is LGHDT and CDR2 YNNKEL (reference sequence). CDR3: CASSPGANYGYTF. In DNA, the CDR3 is TGTGCCAGCAGCCCAGGGGCTAACTATGGCTACACCTTC.

The chain recombines TRBV27 with TRBJ1-4, with 9 bases that match TRBD1. The CDR3 is 13 residues long. The V gene end was trimmed by 8 bases and the J gene end by 14 bases; junction bases not matched to a gene: 12. In germline, CDR1 is MNHEY, CDR2 SMNVEV (reference sequence). CDR3 protein: CASRRDRADRLFF. CDR3 DNA sequence: TGTGCCAGCCGCCGGGACAGGGCCGACCGGCTGTTTTTT.

The chain is built from TRBV9 and TRBJ2-2; TRBD1 aligns across 7 bases. The ends lost 2 bases at V and 4 bases at J; junction bases unmatched: 8. The CDR3 is 16 amino acids. Germline CDR1 SGDLS, CDR2 YYNGEE. The CDR3 sequence: CASSVSDRAGTGELFF. Here the CDR3 DNA reads TGTGCCAGCAGCGTTTCCGACAGGGCGGGCACCGGGGAGCTGTTTTTT.

The V call is TRBV10-1, the J call TRBJ2-7, with D possibly TRBD1 on 6 matching bases. The CDR3 sequence is 15 residues long. V was pared by 3 bases and J by 3 bases, with 15 bases between. Germline values: CDR1 WNHNN, CDR2 SYGVQD (reference sequence). CDR3 residues: CASSEGTGMNYEQYF. In DNA form, the CDR3 reads TGCGCCAGCAGTGAAGGTACAGGGATGAACTACGAGCAGTACTTC.

The rearrangement joins TRBV14 to TRBJ1-2; 12 bases line up with TRBD1. CDR1 is SGHDN and CDR2 is FVKESK in the germline V gene. CDR3 size: 16 residues. The J segment lost 5 bases and the V segment lost 1 base, leaving 5 bases of the junction unmatched. This chain's CDR3 is CASSQVGTGGKYGYTF. CDR3 sequence (DNA): TGTGCCAGCAGCCAAGTCGGGACAGGGGGCAAATATGGCTACACCTTC.

The chain is built from TRBV28 and TRBJ2-7; D is unclear. CDR1 and CDR2 from the germline V gene are MDHEN and SYDVKM. This CDR3 region has 13 residues. The V and J ends lost 6 bases and 0 bases respectively, with 9 bases between them. The CDR3 loop reads CASRRTSSYEQYF. The CDR3 nucleotides read TGTGCCAGCAGACGAACCAGCTCCTACGAGCAGTACTTC.

The chain links TRBV18 to TRBJ2-2; the match to TRBD1 covers 7 bases. The CDR3 extends over 13 amino acids. Germline CDR1 KGHSH, CDR2 LQKENI. Trimming cost V 6 bases and J 6 bases; bases outside gene matches: 4. CDR3 residues: CASSADRAGELFF. Here the CDR3 DNA reads TGTGCCAGCTCGGCCGACAGGGCCGGGGAGCTGTTTTTT.

The gene calls are TRBV19 and TRBJ2-2, with 10 nucleotides matching TRBD1. The V and J ends lost 5 bases and 16 bases, in that order; junction bases with no gene match: 10. The length of the CDR3 is 13 residues. The germline V gene encodes CDR1 LNHDA and CDR2 SQIVND (reference sequence). DNA of the CDR3: TGTGCCAGTAGTCCAACCGGGACAGGGGCCGCGTTTTTT. This gives the protein CASSPTGTGAAFF.

V is TRBV6-5 and J is TRBJ2-1; 14 nucleotides align to TRBD2. CDR3 length: 15 residues. V trimming: 8 bases; J trimming: 7 bases; junction bases outside the gene matches: 7. Germline loops: CDR1 MNHEY, CDR2 SVGAGI. CDR3 sequence: CASLTGTSGSNEQFF. In nucleotides, the CDR3 is TGTGCCAGCCTAACCGGGACTAGCGGGAGTAATGAGCAGTTCTTC.

This clone counts as medium-sized. The chain recombines TRBV5-1 with TRBJ1-1; perhaps TRBD1 as D (6 bases). The ends were cut back, 4 bases at V and 1 base at J, with 17 bases in the middle. The CDR3 is 16 amino acids. Per germline, CDR1 SGHRS and CDR2 YFSETQ. CDR3 nucleotides: TGCGCCAGCAGCCCCCGGGGAGGGGGGAGGAACACTGAAGCTTTCTTT. Amino acid sequence: CASSPRGGGRNTEAFF.

The chain links TRBV2 to TRBJ2-4, with TRBD1 identical over 9 bases. The CDR3 extends over 13 amino acids. J was trimmed by 6 bases and V by 6 bases; bases with no gene match: 3. Germline lookup yields CDR1 SNHLY and CDR2 FYNNEI. CDR3 in amino acids: CASRGDRANIQYF. The CDR3 DNA follows: TGTGCCAGCAGAGGGGACAGGGCAAACATTCAGTACTTC.

The chain carries TRBV7-2 and TRBJ1-2; D possibly corresponds to TRBD1 (6 bases). V lost 4 bases and J lost 8, with 11 bases in between. CDR1 SGHTA and CDR2 FQGNSA come from the germline V gene. The CDR3 is 12 residues long. The CDR3 DNA reads TGTGCCAGCAGCTCCCTTGGGGGCGGCTACACCTTC. It specifies CASSSLGGGYTF.

The chain joins TRBV3-1 (or the pseudogene TRBV3-2) to TRBJ1-1, with a possible D match to TRBD1 (6 bases). The CDR3 consists of 14 residues. CDR1 and CDR2 (germline): LGHDT, YNNKEL (reference sequence). V was cut by 3 bases and J by 6 bases, with 14 bases left in between. CDR3 region: CASSHDRLSAEAFF. The CDR3 DNA reads TGTGCCAGCAGCCATGACAGGTTATCCGCTGAAGCTTTCTTT.

The rearrangement links TRBV27 to TRBJ2-7, with D maybe TRBD1 (6 bases). This CDR3 is built from 14 residues. The germline V gene has CDR1 MNHEY and CDR2 SMNVEV (reference sequence). Trimming left V 5 bases short and J 4 bases short, with 15 bases between. CDR3 nucleotides: TGTGCCAGCAGTCCAGGCACAGGGAAATACGAGCAGTACTTC. Translated, it gives CASSPGTGKYEQYF.

This chain connects TRBV14 to TRBJ2-5; 14 bases line up with TRBD2. Germline V gives CDR1 SGHDN, CDR2 FVKESK. V was pared by 6 bases and J by 5 bases, with 14 bases of the junction left unmatched. There are 18 residues in the CDR3. Here the CDR3 DNA reads TGTGCCAGCAGTCCTCACCGACTAGCGGGAGGGCTAGGGGAGACCCAGTACTTC. Residues: CASSPHRLAGGLGETQYF. The whole variable domain, remainder taken from reference TRBV14 and TRBJ2-5, is EAGVTQFPSHSVIEKGQTVTLRCDPISGHDNLYWYRRVMGKEIKFLLHFVKESKQDESGMPNNRFLAERTGGTYSTLKVQPAELEDSGVYFCASSPHRLAGGLGETQYFGPGTRLLVL.

This clone occurred once. The chain employs TRBV5-1 and TRBJ1-2; maybe TRBD1 (5 bases). Germline lookup yields CDR1 SGHRS and CDR2 YFSETQ. This CDR3 comprises 15 residues. V shed 1 base and J shed 0 bases, with 10 bases lying between them. The CDR3 reads CASSLNGGANYGYTF. CDR3 coding DNA: TGCGCCAGCAGCTTGAACGGGGGAGCTAACTATGGCTACACCTTC.

This chain uses TRBV19 with TRBJ1-5, with TRBD1 matching 8 bases. Trimming cost V 8 bases and J 2 bases; bases outside gene matches: 8. In germline, CDR1 is LNHDA, CDR2 SQIVND (reference sequence). The CDR3 length is 15 residues. In DNA form, the CDR3 reads TGTGCCAGTCAACCCCTGGACAGGGGCAATCAGCCCCAGCATTTT. This codes for CASQPLDRGNQPQHF.

This rearrangement joins TRBV21-1 to TRBJ2-7; TRBD2 is the table's D call and was not checked against the DNA. TRBV21-1 is a known pseudogene. CDR3 length: 14 residues. The CDR3 nucleotides read TGTGCCAGCAGCGCTAGGAGACTGGCCTACGAGCAGTACTTC. Its protein is CASSARRLAYEQYF.

The CDR3 loop reads CASSGGDLRIGELFF. DNA for the CDR3: TGCGCCAGCAGTGGGGGGGACCTCCGCATTGGGGAGCTGTTTTTT. The chain couples TRBV10-2 to TRBJ2-2, with a tentative D call TRBD2 (6 bases). This CDR3 spans 15 amino acids. V was clipped by 4 bases and J by 8 bases, with 17 bases between them. The V gene's germline CDR1 is WSHSY and CDR2 SAAADI.

The V call is TRBV6-5, the J call TRBJ2-7; TRBD2 agrees at 7 bases. This CDR3 comprises 15 residues. Germline V gives CDR1 MNHEY, CDR2 SVGAGI. V lost 2 bases and J lost 4; bases outside the gene matches: 8. CDR3 amino acids: CASSYIGGSGYEQYF. The DNA for the CDR3 is TGTGCCAGCAGTTACATCGGCGGGAGCGGGTACGAGCAGTACTTC.

V gene TRBV11-3 combines with J gene TRBJ2-2; 14 bases match TRBD2. The germline V gene encodes CDR1 SGHNT and CDR2 YENEEA. The J segment lost 6 bases and the V segment lost 4 bases, leaving 10 bases of the junction unmatched. The CDR3 sequence is 18 residues long. CDR3 protein: CASSYQTSGRAPPGELFF. The CDR3 DNA follows: TGTGCCAGCAGCTACCAGACTAGCGGGAGGGCCCCGCCCGGGGAGCTGTTTTTT.

V gene TRBV18 combines with J gene TRBJ1-4, with TRBD1 matching over 9 bases. The CDR3 has 14 residues. J was trimmed by 6 bases and V by 6 bases; bases with no gene match: 5. The V gene's germline CDR1 is KGHSH and CDR2 LQKENI. The CDR3: CASSLDRGYEKLFF. CDR3 nucleotide sequence: TGTGCCAGCTCGCTGGACAGGGGTTATGAAAAACTGTTTTTT.

This rearrangement joins TRBV28 to TRBJ2-3, with D possibly TRBD2 on 7 matching bases. Trimming cost V 8 bases and J 8 bases, with 11 bases left between them. The CDR3 has 11 residues. The germline CDR1 and CDR2 sequences are MDHEN and SYDVKM. The CDR3 DNA follows: TGTGCCAGCCGAGGGGGGGGTACGCAGTATTTT. It yields the protein CASRGGGTQYF.

The chain is built from TRBV28 and TRBJ1-6; D gene unclear. CDR3 length equals 15 residues. The ends were cut back, 1 base at V and 7 bases at J, with 11 bases in the middle. CDR1 and CDR2 from the germline V gene are MDHEN and SYDVKM. The CDR3 is CASSLYGETNSPLHF. CDR3 DNA: TGTGCCAGCAGTTTATACGGGGAGACCAATTCACCCCTCCACTTT.

The chain couples TRBV5-8 to TRBJ1-1; 7 nucleotides agree with TRBD1. With 0 bases clipped from V and 5 bases from J, the junction kept 7 bases outside the gene matches. This CDR3 spans 15 amino acids. Per germline, CDR1 SGHTS and CDR2 YDEGEE. CDR3 coding DNA: TGTGCCAGCAGCTTGGGACAGGGAAGAGGGACTGAAGCTTTCTTT. It encodes CASSLGQGRGTEAFF.

V is TRBV9 and J is TRBJ2-3; maybe TRBD1 (5 bases). The CDR3 runs to 18 residues. Trimming cost V 5 bases and J 0 bases, with 22 bases left between them. Germline V lookup: CDR1 SGDLS, CDR2 YYNGEE. This CDR3 reads CASSALATDILSTDTQYF. DNA for the CDR3: TGTGCCAGCAGTGCCCTGGCGACAGATATCCTTAGCACAGATACGCAGTATTTT.

This clone has more than one count but fewer than ten. The J gene is TRBJ2-7, the V gene TRBV7-9; possibly TRBD2 for D (6 bases). Trimming removed 7 bases at V and 12 bases at J, with 13 bases between. The CDR3 covers 10 residues. Germline V gives CDR1 SEHNR, CDR2 FQNEAQ (reference sequence). The DNA of the CDR3 is TGTGCCAGCAAAGGGACTGTACTGTACTTC. As protein: CASKGTVLYF. The variable domain in full, completed from reference TRBV7-9 and TRBJ2-7, reads DTGVSQNPRHKITKRGQNVTFRCDPISEHNRLYWYRQTLGQGPEFLTYFQNEAQLEKSRLLSDRFSAERPKGSFSTLEIQRTEQGDSAMYLCASKGTVLYFGPGTRLTVT.

CDR3 amino acids: CASSGPGGSPLHF. In nucleotides, the CDR3 is TGTGCCAGCAGCGGGCCCGGGGGTTCACCCCTCCACTTT. The chain uses TRBV9 and TRBJ1-6, with TRBD1 as a possible D gene (5 bases). V dropped 3 bases and J dropped 9 bases, with 10 bases sitting between them. In germline, CDR1 is SGDLS, CDR2 YYNGEE. This CDR3 has 13 residues.